What follows describes a single T cell receptor (beta chain). The antigen is not known. This entry comes from a study of STAT5B mutations in CD4+ large granular lymphocyte leukemia. There are 15 residues in the CDR3. V gave up 0 bases and J gave up 5 bases; unmatched junction bases: 0. CDR1 is MNHEY and CDR2 is SVGAGI in the germline V gene. Study observations and caveats: Higher CD4+ than CD8+ T-LGLL clonality might reflect small sample size. No patients shared main leukemic clonotypes, though around 24% appeared at low frequency elsewhere.

Only in-frame clones appear in the TCRdb table, and some are missing; sequencing was by immunoSEQ multiplex PCR. The sample includes 45,000 to 50,000 clones, around 81% seen only once; the top ten take approximately 0.4%. The sequenced sample consisted of CD4+ T cells from blood buffy coats. The sequence was collected from a human donor in good health. The chain is built from TRBV6-5 and TRBJ2-5; 13 nucleotides line up with TRBD2. The CDR3: CASSYSTSGGETQYF. CDR3 coding DNA: TGTGCCAGCAGTTACTCGACTAGCGGGGGGGAGACCCAGTACTTC.